These T cell receptor beta chains were read from a single sample in a study of PD-L1 blockade in urothelial cancer. Only in-frame clones appear in the TCRdb table, and some are missing; sequencing was by immunoSEQ multiplex PCR. The sample holds 50,000 to 65,000 clones, around 86% seen once. The material sequenced was PBMCs, taken around atezolizumab (anti-PD-L1) treatment. The receptor source for this set is a man in his 70s with urothelial cancer. CDR3s include the opening cysteine and the closing phenylalanine or tryptophan.

v_call	j_call	cdr3_aa
TRBV19	TRBJ2-2	CASRKGGGSNTGELFF
TRBV5-1	TRBJ1-2	CASSPANRYGYTF
TRBV27	TRBJ1-5	CASSFGQGPYSNQPQHF
TRBV2	TRBJ1-5	CASNGQGGEYQPQHF
TRBV2	TRBJ1-1	CASRGDRRNTEAFF
TRBV9	TRBJ2-7	CASSVDSGGYEQYF
TRBV18	TRBJ1-1	CASSSIGQVEAFF
TRBV9	TRBJ1-3	CASSVDSSGNTIYF
TRBV6-1	TRBJ1-1	CASTSVLMNTEAFF
TRBV7-9	TRBJ2-3	CASSSGVGTRGDTQYF
TRBV10-2	TRBJ2-1	CASRGLAGAYNEQFF
TRBV19	TRBJ2-7	CASSPSGLADSYEQYF
TRBV19	TRBJ2-4	CASSMGQPEAKNIQYF
TRBV18	TRBJ2-7	CASSPLVTGEPYEQYF
TRBV5-6	TRBJ2-5	CASSLIQGQETQYF
TRBV6-5	TRBJ2-2	CASRREVDTGELFF
TRBV18	TRBJ1-5	CASSRQGAGEPQHF
TRBV5-1	TRBJ2-3	CASSLGTDTSTDTQYF
TRBV5-5	TRBJ2-7	CASSRLGSYEQYF
TRBV29-1	TRBJ2-7	CSVEEPGQGNYEQYF
TRBV6-1	TRBJ1-1	CASSITGASTEAFF
TRBV28	TRBJ2-1	CASRGPGTSNEQFF
TRBV5-8	TRBJ1-4	CASSLVFGQRGEKLFF
TRBV7-2	TRBJ2-7	CASSLVEGPYEQYF
TRBV5-1	TRBJ2-2	CASSSSTGMNTGELFF
TRBV7-9	TRBJ2-6	CASSFTRESGANVLTF
TRBV11-3	TRBJ2-2	CASSPGQGNTGELFF